This is a list of T cell receptor beta chains from one sample in a study of cytomegalovirus exposure and HLA in healthy donors. Using immunoSEQ multiplex PCR, the repertoire was profiled, and TCRdb retains in-frame clones only, with some absent. Of 150,000 to 200,000 clones detected, more than 75% appear once; the ten largest clones hold approximately 2%. Material: PBMCs. The receptors here all came from a man younger than 35 in good health and CMV-seropositive. Each CDR3 is given without its conserved first and last residue.

j_gene: TRBJ1-1; len: 13; v_gene: TRBV19; CDR3aa: ASSTQTGRTAEAF
j_gene: TRBJ1-2; len: 11; v_gene: TRBV7-2; CDR3aa: ASSTAGGNGYT
j_gene: TRBJ2-7; len: 12; v_gene: TRBV7-2; CDR3aa: ASSSRQQAYGQY
j_gene: TRBJ2-3; len: 12; v_gene: TRBV15; CDR3aa: ATSSGLPTDTQY
j_gene: TRBJ2-5; len: 13; v_gene: TRBV7-2; CDR3aa: AGTGGAGIQETQY
j_gene: TRBJ2-2; len: 14; v_gene: TRBV4-2; CDR3aa: ASSLSTLANTGELF
j_gene: TRBJ1-4; len: 14; v_gene: TRBV4-3; CDR3aa: ASSQDSRAQGEKLF
j_gene: TRBJ2-1; len: 14; v_gene: TRBV18; CDR3aa: ASSPYPGQGGNEQF
j_gene: TRBJ2-2; len: 13; v_gene: TRBV5-4; CDR3aa: ASSLRGGNTGELF
j_gene: TRBJ2-7; len: 13; v_gene: TRBV29-1; CDR3aa: SVEDRKRSSYEQY
j_gene: TRBJ1-2; len: 17; v_gene: TRBV4-1; CDR3aa: ASSQARLWPAAGDYGYT
j_gene: TRBJ1-2; len: 11; v_gene: TRBV7-6; CDR3aa: ASSLVGGYGYT
j_gene: TRBJ1-1; len: 12; v_gene: TRBV6-5; CDR3aa: ASITGQYNTEAF
j_gene: TRBJ1-3; len: 14; v_gene: TRBV9; CDR3aa: ASGVEAGAAGNTIY
j_gene: TRBJ2-1; len: 15; v_gene: TRBV10-3; CDR3aa: AISESASGGSYNEQF
j_gene: TRBJ2-4; len: 14; v_gene: TRBV15; CDR3aa: ATSRDRAGGGDIQY
j_gene: TRBJ2-7; len: 11; v_gene: TRBV12-5; CDR3aa: AFRGSPFYEQY
j_gene: TRBJ1-1; len: 12; v_gene: TRBV18; CDR3aa: ASYRDTMNTEAF
j_gene: TRBJ2-3; len: 14; v_gene: TRBV7-2; CDR3aa: ASSLGLAGGDITQY
j_gene: TRBJ2-7; len: 11; v_gene: TRBV13; CDR3aa: ASSRRLTYEQY
j_gene: TRBJ1-1; len: 11; v_gene: TRBV19; CDR3aa: ASRSPDTPRAF
j_gene: TRBJ1-5; len: 12; v_gene: TRBV4-3; CDR3aa: ASSAGTGHQPQH
j_gene: TRBJ2-5; len: 17; v_gene: TRBV5-5; CDR3aa: ASSSLWGGGGAGLETQY
j_gene: TRBJ1-4; len: 14; v_gene: TRBV10-3; CDR3aa: AISSTGGSTNEKLF
j_gene: TRBJ2-7; len: 11; v_gene: TRBV5-1; CDR3aa: ASSFDSPPEQY
j_gene: TRBJ1-1; len: 14; v_gene: TRBV30; CDR3aa: AWSVGRTGMNTEAF
j_gene: TRBJ2-7; len: 12; v_gene: TRBV7-9; CDR3aa: ASSLVSTGGEQY
j_gene: TRBJ2-7; len: 13; v_gene: TRBV7-6; CDR3aa: ASSLDWQGSYEQY
j_gene: TRBJ1-3; len: 12; v_gene: TRBV5-1; CDR3aa: ASSLGLPGNTIY
j_gene: TRBJ2-2; len: 13; v_gene: TRBV9; CDR3aa: ASSPGTTNTGELF
j_gene: TRBJ2-3; len: 16; v_gene: TRBV7-6; CDR3aa: ASSSPGLAGGGADTQY
j_gene: TRBJ1-5; len: 12; v_gene: TRBV28; CDR3aa: ASTVGWGGQPQH
j_gene: TRBJ1-1; len: 11; v_gene: TRBV7-2; CDR3aa: ASSWDRNTEAF
j_gene: TRBJ2-5; len: 12; v_gene: TRBV5-1; CDR3aa: ASLASGGGETQY
j_gene: TRBJ1-5; len: 12; v_gene: TRBV5-6; CDR3aa: ASRVWGGNQPQH
j_gene: TRBJ2-1; len: 11; v_gene: TRBV27; CDR3aa: ASSQRTGNEQF
j_gene: TRBJ2-2; len: 17; v_gene: TRBV19; CDR3aa: ASSMIVPGQGTDTGELF
j_gene: TRBJ2-4; len: 13; v_gene: TRBV19; CDR3aa: ASRGSGGAKNIQY
j_gene: TRBJ1-4; len: 12; v_gene: TRBV5-6; CDR3aa: ASSLGGEGEKLF
j_gene: TRBJ2-7; len: 11; v_gene: TRBV6-1; CDR3aa: ASSATGDLEQY
j_gene: TRBJ2-3; len: 12; v_gene: TRBV19; CDR3aa: ASSIGGDTDTQY
j_gene: TRBJ1-5; len: 17; v_gene: TRBV5-1; CDR3aa: ASSSGGTGKKTSNQPQH
j_gene: TRBJ2-1; len: 11; v_gene: TRBV7-9; CDR3aa: ASSTSGYNEQF
j_gene: TRBJ2-3; len: 13; v_gene: TRBV6-5; CDR3aa: ASSQRLDSTDTQY
j_gene: TRBJ1-2; len: 11; v_gene: TRBV27; CDR3aa: ASSLSNGGGYT
j_gene: TRBJ2-1; len: 12; v_gene: TRBV7-3; CDR3aa: ASSPTGVGNEQF
j_gene: TRBJ2-3; len: 12; v_gene: TRBV9; CDR3aa: ASSVGGSTDTQY